This is a list of T cell receptor beta chains from one sample in a study of blood T cell repertoires in COVID-19. Data came from immunoSEQ multiplex PCR; TCRdb stores just in-frame clones and leaves some out. The data contain a few hundred thousand clones, roughly 89% of them singletons. The sequenced sample consisted of PBMCs or T cells enriched from blood (not recorded which). The receptors stem from a woman aged 40 to 50 who had recovered from COVID-19. CDR3s include the opening cysteine and the closing phenylalanine or tryptophan. A D gene is named only where the DNA matches it firmly. The size field is filled for only some rows; it gives once, few, many or a size class.

abundance,j_gene,d_gene,v_gene,CDR3aa,CDR3nt
NA,TRBJ2-5,TRBD2,TRBV19,CASSGVAGFQETQYF,TGTGCCAGTAGTGGGGTAGCGGGTTTCCAAGAGACCCAGTACTTC
few,TRBJ2-5,NA,TRBV7-6,CASSRFGIADETQYF,TGTGCCAGCAGCCGATTCGGGATAGCTGACGAGACCCAGTACTTC
once,TRBJ2-2,NA,TRBV28,CASSFPENTGELFF,TGTGCCAGCAGTTTTCCAGAAAACACCGGGGAGCTGTTTTTT
few,TRBJ1-2,TRBD1,TRBV7-2,CASSPGQGANYGYTF,TGTGCCAGCAGCCCGGGACAGGGAGCTAACTATGGCTACACCTTC
NA,TRBJ1-5,NA,TRBV2,CASSTDQGPNQPQHF,TGTGCCAGCAGTACCGATCAGGGGCCTAATCAGCCCCAGCATTTT
NA,TRBJ2-4,TRBD2,TRBV2,CASRLGGIQYF,TGTGCCAGCCGCCTCGGGGGGATTCAGTACTTC
NA,TRBJ2-6,TRBD1,TRBV5-4,CASSLVWDRGLSGANVLTF,TGTGCCAGCAGCTTGGTTTGGGACAGGGGTCTTTCTGGGGCCAACGTCCTGACTTTC
NA,TRBJ2-3,NA,TRBV12-3/TRBV12-4,CATSRGGTDTQYF,TGTGCCACCAGTAGGGGTGGGACAGATACGCAGTATTTT
NA,TRBJ2-3,NA,TRBV5-4,CASSNAGGPSTDTQYF,TGTGCCAGCAGCAACGCGGGCGGACCTAGCACAGATACGCAGTATTTT
NA,TRBJ2-7,TRBD1,TRBV4-3,CATSPGQGAYEQYF,TGCGCCACCTCCCCCGGCCAGGGGGCCTACGAGCAGTACTTC
NA,TRBJ2-3,TRBD2,TRBV2,CASSQTSGNTQYF,TGTGCCAGCAGTCAGACTAGCGGGAACACGCAGTATTTT
NA,TRBJ1-1,NA,TRBV28,CASSRPQTGGLEAFF,TGTGCCAGCAGTAGACCCCAAACAGGTGGCCTTGAAGCTTTCTTT